Below, 11 T cell receptor beta chains from the same sample are listed, as sequenced in a study of blood T cell repertoires in COVID-19 (dated by TCRdb to between 2020 and 2021). The method was the immunoSEQ multiplex PCR assay. What TCRdb holds here is the immuneACCESS table cut down to in-frame rearrangements. Part of the clones is not present; checked against another copy, under half of the missing clones reflect an unresolved V gene, and the others are unexplained. The sample yields about 250,000 clones; about 91% were counted once. The ten top clones hold roughly 6.3% of the sample. Sequencing was done on a sample of peripheral blood. The receptors here all came from a woman aged 25 to 45 with COVID-19, enrolled during active disease.

CDR3 nucleotides: TGTGCCAGCAGTTACTCGAATGGTAGGGGGGATACGCAGTATTTT. Translating it yields CASSYSNGRGDTQYF. The V call is TRBV6-6, the J call TRBJ2-3; TRBD1 might be the D (6 bases). This CDR3 is 15 amino acids long. The V and J ends lost 0 bases and 6 bases respectively, with 13 bases between them. The germline V gene encodes CDR1 MNHNY and CDR2 SVGAGI (reference sequence).

The V and J genes are TRBV7-2 and TRBJ1-1; no clear D gene. V lost 5 bases to trimming and J lost 0 bases, with 10 bases between them. The CDR3 has 14 residues. CDR1 is SGHTA and CDR2 is FQGNSA in the germline V gene. The CDR3 reads CASSTSTLNTEAFF. The CDR3 DNA reads as TGTGCCAGCAGCACCTCGACACTGAACACTGAAGCTTTCTTT.

The chain has TRBV5-1 and TRBJ1-6; possible D gene TRBD1, 6 bases. CDR3 length equals 14 residues. From germline, CDR1 is SGHRS and CDR2 YFSETQ. Between the trimmed V and J ends, which lost 5 bases and 10 bases, there was a span of 16 bases. The CDR3 sequence is CASRPSGGESPLHF. The CDR3 DNA follows: TGCGCCAGCAGGCCCTCGGGGGGCGAATCACCCCTCCACTTT.

This clone was detected once. The chain links TRBV28 to TRBJ2-1; D is unclear. Germline lookup yields CDR1 MDHEN and CDR2 SYDVKM. With 2 bases removed from V and 2 bases from J, the gap between germline ends came to 10 bases. CDR3 length: 15 amino acids. The CDR3 here is CASSLGPGAYNEQFF. CDR3 DNA: TGTGCCAGCAGTTTAGGCCCAGGCGCCTACAATGAGCAGTTCTTC.

This clone was seen more than once but under ten times. V and J are TRBV2 and TRBJ2-1; D remains unclear. The CDR3 is 14 amino acids. Trimming shortened V by 7 bases and J by 4 bases, and 14 bases separated the two germline ends. Germline lookup yields CDR1 SNHLY and CDR2 FYNNEI. CDR3 DNA: TGTGCCAGCAATGCTGGCCCAGGTTACAATGAGCAGTTCTTC. As protein: CASNAGPGYNEQFF. The whole variable domain, filled in from reference TRBV2 and TRBJ2-1, reads EPEVTQTPSHQVTQMGQEVILRCVPISNHLYFYWYRQILGQKVEFLVSFYNNEISEKSEIFDDQFSVERPDGSNFTLKIRSTKLEDSAMYFCASNAGPGYNEQFFGPGTRLTVL.

The genes are TRBV28 and TRBJ1-4; maybe TRBD1 (5 bases). The CDR3 has 16 residues. V was trimmed by 3 bases and J by 5 bases, leaving 16 bases between them. In germline, CDR1 is MDHEN, CDR2 SYDVKM. CDR3 bases: TGTGCCAGCAGTTTTGCCGGGGCCGCGGGGAATGAAAAACTGTTTTTT. This sequence encodes CASSFAGAAGNEKLFF.

With regard to this clone: Other nucleotide sequences from this sample produce the same CDR3. The rearrangement links TRBV6-5 to TRBJ1-2; 9 bases map to TRBD1. CDR1 is MNHEY, CDR2 SVGAGI, per germline. The CDR3 has 15 amino acids. With V trimmed by 2 bases and J by 5 bases, 6 bases remained unmatched. CDR3 sequence reads: CASSYSGTGLYGYTF. CDR3 sequence (DNA): TGTGCCAGCAGTTACAGCGGGACAGGGCTGTATGGCTACACCTTC.

The V call is TRBV12-3 or TRBV12-4, the J call TRBJ1-1, with D perhaps matching TRBD1 (6 bases). Between the trimmed V and J ends, which lost 7 bases and 11 bases, there was a span of 14 bases. The CDR3 loop spans 11 amino acids. The chain's CDR3 is CASTQRGLAFF. CDR3 bases: TGTGCCAGCACCCAGAGGGGGTTGGCTTTCTTT.

A remark on this clone: This same CDR3 is encoded by further DNA sequences in the sample. The chain employs TRBV6-2 or TRBV6-3 and TRBJ1-5; D is uncertain. The V end was cut by 0 bases, the J end by 2 bases, with 5 bases between. CDR1 and CDR2 (germline): MNHEY, SVGEGT. The CDR3 totals 14 residues. The CDR3 coding sequence is TGTGCCAGCAGTTACTCCGGAGGCAATCAGCCCCAGCATTTT. Translating it yields CASSYSGGNQPQHF.

The J gene is TRBJ2-3, the V gene TRBV2; 12 positions agree with TRBD2. The J segment lost 4 bases and the V segment lost 2 bases, leaving 16 bases of the junction unmatched. CDR3 length equals 20 residues. Looked up from germline, CDR1 is SNHLY and CDR2 is FYNNEI. The CDR3 sequence is CASSESEESSGGAEADTQYF. In nucleotides, the CDR3 is TGTGCCAGCAGTGAAAGCGAGGAGTCTAGCGGGGGGGCCGAGGCAGATACGCAGTATTTT.

In this sample, this clone turned up a few times. CDR3 sequence: CASSLARSGYTF. Written as DNA, the CDR3 is TGTGCCAGCAGCTTAGCAAGGAGTGGCTACACCTTC. This chain joins TRBV11-2 and TRBJ1-2; D is ambiguous. The ends were cut back, 1 base at V and 7 bases at J, with 7 bases in the middle. The CDR3 spans 12 residues. CDR1 and CDR2 from the germline V gene are SGHAT and FQNNGV.